The sequence of this T cell receptor beta chain was determined in a study of CD8+ T cells in alopecia areata. Study summary: Patients in the treated group were given tofacitinib by mouth, 5 to 10 mg twice a day.

As the sequencing template, cDNA was produced by extracting RNA and reverse transcribing it. The repertoire was sequenced with immunoSEQ multiplex PCR; TCRdb's copy has only in-frame clones and lacks some. The sample has 150,000 to 200,000 clones; about 51% are singletons. The treatment is: oral pan-JAK inhibitor, 5-10 mg twice daily. Sorting of CD4+ and CD8+ T cells was performed on PBMCs. Overall study results and limits: Sharing of TCR sequences between patients (possibly for HLA-related reasons) was less clear than in mice.

The CDR3 has 16 amino acids. Unmatched junction bases numbered 8, after V lost 3 bases and J lost 6 bases. Germline V CDR1 and CDR2: KGHSH, LQKENI. This clone showed up just a few times. Its target is unknown. The rearrangement uses TRBV18 and TRBJ2-1; 10 positions agree with TRBD1. This TCR derives from a human donor with alopecia areata. The input for sequencing was CD8+ T cells sorted from blood, taken at week 52, from a patient treated with tofacitinib. CDR3 coding DNA: TGTGCCAGCTCACCGCGATTCGGGACAGGGGTCAATGAGCAGTTCTTC. This gives the protein CASSPRFGTGVNEQFF.